This is a list of T cell receptor beta chains from one sample in a study of CD8 T cells in ankylosing spondylitis. TCRdb ran MiXCR on the 5' RACE reads and lists one entry per CDR3 protein. The sample lists just under 350,000 distinct CDR3 sequences, around 15% occurring once. The sample consisted of blood, either unsorted or a sorted T cell fraction (not recorded which). These receptors all come from a male donor with ankylosing spondylitis or in good health (not recorded which). Both conserved end residues are part of each CDR3. The D gene is left open where the match is weak. Clone sizes are given selectively: once, few, many, or a class where the clone is expanded.

J	size	V	D	CDR3	DNA
TRBJ1-1	few	TRBV5-1	.	CASSQGRSGNTEAFF	TGCGCCAGCAGCCAGGGTCGTTCGGGGAACACTGAAGCTTTCTTT
TRBJ2-1	few	TRBV10-2	.	CASSVKGEPYNEQFF	TGCGCCAGCAGTGTTAAGGGGGAGCCCTACAATGAGCAGTTCTTC
TRBJ2-7	.	TRBV12-3/TRBV12-4	TRBD2	CASSLEGTRWYEQYF	TGTGCCAGCAGTTTGGAGGGGACTAGATGGTACGAGCAGTACTTC
TRBJ2-5	.	TRBV18	.	CATKLVGEETQYF	TGTGCCACCAAATTGGTCGGGGAAGAGACCCAGTACTTC
TRBJ2-5	few	TRBV4-1	TRBD2	CASSQVVLAGETQYF	TGCGCCAGCAGCCAAGTAGTACTAGCGGGGGAGACCCAGTACTTC
TRBJ2-1	many	TRBV5-1	.	CASSQIVGAGEQFF	TGCGCCAGCAGCCAGATAGTCGGAGCGGGTGAGCAGTTCTTC
TRBJ2-3	.	TRBV2	TRBD2	CAFCKTSGRVRDTDTQYF	TGTGCCTTCTGCAAGACTAGCGGGAGGGTCCGGGACACAGATACGCAGTATTTT
TRBJ2-5	.	TRBV6-5	.	CASSSGRLVQETQYF	TGTGCCAGCAGTTCCGGGCGACTAGTTCAAGAGACCCAGTACTTC
TRBJ1-1	.	TRBV30	TRBD1	CAWNRGIGTEAFF	TGTGCCTGGAACAGGGGAATAGGTACTGAAGCTTTCTTT
TRBJ2-7	many	TRBV5-1	.	CASSQGMNYEQYF	TGCGCCAGCAGCCAGGGGATGAACTACGAGCAGTACTTC
TRBJ1-1	few	TRBV5-6	.	CASSWNRVGTEAFF	TGTGCCAGCAGCTGGAACAGGGTCGGCACTGAAGCTTTCTTT
TRBJ2-5	.	TRBV6-2/TRBV6-3	.	CASSYTVGTQYF	TGTGCCAGCAGTTACACCGTGGGGACCCAGTACTTC
TRBJ2-6	.	TRBV4-2	TRBD1	CASSPQGAAGANVLTF	TGTGCCAGCAGCCCCCAGGGGGCGGCTGGGGCCAACGTCCTGACTTTC
TRBJ2-5	few	TRBV3-1	TRBD2	CASSQRRGDQETQYF	TGTGCCAGCAGCCAAAGGCGGGGGGACCAAGAGACCCAGTACTTC
TRBJ2-7	.	TRBV21-1	.	CASSPRGRNEGYEQYF	TGTGCCAGCAGCCCAAGGGGAAGGAACGAGGGCTACGAGCAGTACTTC
TRBJ1-2	few	TRBV5-1	.	CASSFAEPLKRIYGYTF	TGCGCCAGCAGCTTCGCAGAACCCCTAAAGCGAATCTATGGCTACACCTTC
TRBJ2-1	.	TRBV11-2	.	CASSRPGTRLIGEQFF	TGTGCCAGCAGCCGCCCCGGGACTCGCCTCATCGGCGAGCAGTTCTTC
TRBJ1-6	.	TRBV7-2	.	CASSGDWGPLHF	TGTGCCAGCAGCGGAGACTGGGGGCCCCTCCACTTT
TRBJ2-3	few	TRBV20-1	.	CRVQLTDTQYF	TGCAGGGTACAGCTCACAGATACGCAGTATTTT
TRBJ1-1	.	TRBV20-1	.	CSAAEMNTEAFF	TGCAGTGCTGCAGAGATGAACACTGAAGCTTTCTTT
TRBJ1-1	.	TRBV29-1	TRBD1	CSAGDRGATEAFF	TGCAGCGCCGGGGACAGGGGAGCCACTGAAGCTTTCTTT
TRBJ1-6	many	TRBV25-1	TRBD1	CASSGTGGSPLHF	TGTGCCAGCAGTGGGACAGGGGGCTCACCCCTCCACTTT
TRBJ1-2	many	TRBV4-1	TRBD1	CASSQGTPPGTGFYGYTF	TGCGCCAGCAGCCAAGGTACTCCTCCCGGGACAGGATTCTATGGCTACACCTTC
TRBJ1-2	many	TRBV12-3/TRBV12-4	.	CASSLKGEDGYTF	TGTGCCAGCAGTTTAAAGGGGGAGGATGGCTACACCTTC
TRBJ2-7	.	TRBV11-2	.	CASSLARRWTYEQYF	TGTGCCAGCAGCTTGGCCCGACGGTGGACCTACGAGCAGTACTTC
TRBJ1-4	few	TRBV15	.	CATSRDRGSTNEKLFF	TGTGCCACCAGCAGAGATAGGGGGTCAACTAATGAAAAACTGTTTTTT
TRBJ2-5	.	TRBV7-2	TRBD2	CASSTNRAGIETQYF	TGTGCCAGCAGCACGAACCGAGCGGGGATAGAGACCCAGTACTTC
TRBJ1-2	few	TRBV3-1	.	CASSQVNGMCTF	TGTGCCAGCAGCCAAGTTAATGGGATGTGCACCTTC
TRBJ2-5	.	TRBV7-2	.	CASSQTRTEETQYF	TGTGCCAGCAGCCAGACGAGGACCGAAGAGACCCAGTACTTC
TRBJ2-1	few	TRBV19	.	CASSTDGGTSEQFF	TGTGCCAGTAGTACGGACGGGGGGACAAGCGAGCAGTTCTTC
TRBJ2-2	.	TRBV18	.	CASSPGPIRELFF	TGTGCCAGCTCACCCGGGCCGATCAGGGAGCTGTTTTTT
TRBJ1-4	.	TRBV27	TRBD1	CASRESGTGVNEKLFF	TGTGCCAGCCGTGAGTCCGGGACAGGCGTAAATGAAAAACTGTTTTTT
TRBJ2-7	.	TRBV7-9	.	CASSSAAGSSYEQYF	TGTGCCAGCAGCTCGGCGGCGGGAAGCTCCTACGAGCAGTACTTC
TRBJ2-1	.	TRBV5-1	.	CASGSNQGFYNEQFF	TGCGCCAGCGGATCAAACCAGGGATTCTACAATGAGCAGTTCTTC